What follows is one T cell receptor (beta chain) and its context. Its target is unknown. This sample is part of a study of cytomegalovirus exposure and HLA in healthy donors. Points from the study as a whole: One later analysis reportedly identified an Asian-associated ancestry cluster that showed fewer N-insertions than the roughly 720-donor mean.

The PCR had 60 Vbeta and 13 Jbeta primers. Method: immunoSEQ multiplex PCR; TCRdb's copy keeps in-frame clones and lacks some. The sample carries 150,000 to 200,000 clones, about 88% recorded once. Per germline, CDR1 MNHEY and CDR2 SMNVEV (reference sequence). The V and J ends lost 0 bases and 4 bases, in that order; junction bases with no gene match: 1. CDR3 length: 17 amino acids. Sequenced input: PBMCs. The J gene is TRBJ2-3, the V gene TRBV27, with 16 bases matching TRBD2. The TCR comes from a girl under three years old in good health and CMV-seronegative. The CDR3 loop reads CASSLSGLAGGPDTQYF. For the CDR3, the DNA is TGTGCCAGCAGTTTATCGGGACTAGCGGGGGGGCCAGATACGCAGTATTTT.